This T cell receptor beta chain was captured in a study of blood T cells in healthy people across ages. The overall study: About one barcoded beta molecule per two T cells was captured by template switching.

A remark on this clonotype: Its antigen is unidentified.

Every donor provided roughly 9.1 milliliters of peripheral blood. Trimming left V 2 bases short and J 0 bases short, with 12 bases between. The CDR3 is made up of 16 amino acids. Germline V CDR1 and CDR2: MNHEY, SVGAGI. Primers used in a second PCR of roughly 7 to 11 cycles were a sample-barcoded 5' primer and a J-beta primer mix. TCRdb re-called the 5' RACE reads through MiXCR, storing one row per CDR3 protein. The sample records around 1,800,000 distinct CDR3 sequences, about 39% being singletons. Study results and limitations: Comparison with aged donors showed that long-lived donors had more naive CD4+ cells and higher diversity.

The chain combines TRBV6-5 with TRBJ2-3; D remains ambiguous. Sequencing input: blood. The TCR sequence derives from a human donor in good health. Written as DNA, the CDR3 is TGTGCCAGCAGTTACGGGTACGGGCTTAGCACAGATACGCAGTATTTT. It yields the protein CASSYGYGLSTDTQYF.